The rows below give T cell receptor beta chains drawn from one sample of a study of T cells in Graves' hyperthyroidism and ophthalmopathy. Each CDR3 protein gets one entry after TCRdb re-called the multiplex PCR reads with MiXCR. The sample consists of some 570,000 distinct CDR3 sequences, 17% of them appearing once. Specimen: blood. These TCRs come from a woman aged 18-29 years with Graves' ophthalmopathy. Both conserved end residues are part of each CDR3. D genes are given only for firm matches. For some rows the clone size is stated as once, few or many, or as a class when expanded; others skip it.

V gene	J gene	clone size	D gene	CDR3 protein	CDR3 DNA
TRBV6-5	TRBJ2-1	.	.	CASSYSQASSYNEQFF	TGTGCCAGCAGTTACTCCCAGGCCAGCTCCTACAATGAGCAGTTCTTC
TRBV7-3	TRBJ1-2	.	TRBD1	CASSGTGGSGYTF	TGTGCCAGCAGCGGGACAGGGGGCAGTGGCTACACCTTC
TRBV7-9	TRBJ2-1	many	TRBD2	CASSSLEKAGGLYNEQFF	TGTGCCAGCAGCTCCCTGGAAAAAGCGGGGGGGTTATACAATGAGCAGTTCTTC
TRBV24-1	TRBJ1-1	.	.	CATSIATEAFF	TGTGCCACCTCTATCGCCACTGAAGCTTTCTTT
TRBV7-2	TRBJ2-5	many	.	CASSPGGNQETQYF	TGTGCCAGCAGCCCCGGCGGGAACCAAGAGACCCAGTACTTC
TRBV28	TRBJ2-7	many	TRBD2	CASSRRLAGKTYEQYF	TGTGCCAGCAGCCGAAGACTAGCGGGGAAGACCTACGAGCAGTACTTC
TRBV6-4	TRBJ2-1	.	.	CASSATSKLSYNEQFF	TGTGCCAGCAGTGCAACTAGCAAACTCTCCTACAATGAGCAGTTCTTC
TRBV20-1	TRBJ1-5	many	TRBD1	CSARTGGSNQPQHF	TGCAGTGCTAGAACAGGGGGGAGCAATCAGCCCCAGCATTTT
TRBV19	TRBJ1-1	few	.	CASSIDLGITEAFF	TGTGCCAGTAGTATAGATCTGGGGATCACTGAAGCTTTCTTT
TRBV5-1	TRBJ2-7	many	.	CASSLDTAGTYYEQYF	TGCGCCAGCAGCTTGGATACGGCGGGGACCTACTACGAGCAGTACTTC
TRBV5-1	TRBJ1-1	many	.	CASSRQGAGVMNTEAFF	TGCGCCAGCTCGAGACAAGGGGCAGGGGTCATGAACACTGAAGCTTTCTTT
TRBV6-1	TRBJ1-1	few	.	CASSNRDYKGTEAFF	TGTGCCAGCAGCAACCGGGACTATAAGGGCACTGAAGCTTTCTTT
TRBV7-8	TRBJ1-1	many	.	CASSLTAGLNTEAFF	TGTGCCAGCAGCTTAACGGCTGGGTTAAACACTGAAGCTTTCTTT
TRBV15	TRBJ1-1	few	.	CATSRGARNTEAFF	TGTGCCACCAGCAGAGGGGCCAGGAACACTGAAGCTTTCTTT
TRBV28	TRBJ2-2	few	.	CASSSTKPVGLLFF	TGTGCCAGCAGCTCTACGAAGCCCGTGGGGTTGCTGTTTTTT
TRBV11-2	TRBJ1-1	.	.	CASSYLPRQTPNTEAFF	TGTGCCAGCAGCTATTTACCCAGACAAACTCCTAACACTGAAGCTTTCTTT
TRBV27	TRBJ1-2	.	.	CASSWRGGYGYTF	TGTGCCAGCAGTTGGAGAGGGGGGTATGGCTACACCTTC
TRBV3-1	TRBJ2-3	many	.	CASSQGTGYTDTQYF	TGTGCCAGCAGCCAAGGGACGGGATACACAGATACGCAGTATTTT
TRBV12-3/TRBV12-4	TRBJ2-1	many	TRBD2	CASSPHTTSGRAGEQFF	TGTGCCAGCAGTCCCCATACTACTAGCGGGAGGGCCGGTGAGCAGTTCTTC
TRBV5-6	TRBJ1-1	few	.	CASSLLRSEAFF	TGTGCCAGCAGCTTGCTTCGGTCAGAGGCTTTCTTT